This T cell receptor beta chain appears in the sequencing data of a study of T cell responses to AZD1222 COVID-19 vaccine. The overall study: The study pooled second doses at about 4 or about 12 weeks.

Study results and caveats: A rise in Spike-specific TCR breadth and depth followed two AZD1222 doses. Of spike-specific TCRs, nearly half reportedly target regions left unmutated in variants.

Of note for this clone: Its specificity is unknown.

Assay used: immunoSEQ multiplex PCR; TCRdb lists only in-frame clones, some missing. The sample holds some 120,000 clones, 90% seen once. Source: peripheral blood, taken on day 0 of AZD1222 vaccination. This TCR derives from an adult in good health.

CDR3 nucleotide sequence: TGTGCCAGCAGTTACGCCGGGAGGCGGTCCTACAATGAGCAGTTCTTC. This sequence encodes CASSYAGRRSYNEQFF. V is TRBV6-2 or TRBV6-3 and J is TRBJ2-1; 7 nucleotides line up with TRBD2. This CDR3 comprises 16 residues. Germline lookup yields CDR1 MNHEY and CDR2 SVGEGT. Trimming at V came to 2 bases and at J to 1 base, leaving 5 bases not matched to a gene.